This TCR beta chain was found in a study of shared clonotypes between healthy human individuals. This clone was picked up one time. As yet, its antigen is unknown. Naive CD8 cells lacked CD45RO, underwent positive selection for CCR7 and left out terminally differentiated effector memory CD45RA+ cells. V gave up 11 bases and J gave up 4 bases, with 13 bases separating them. In germline, CDR1 is SGHTA, CDR2 FQGNSA. The CDR3 totals 12 residues. Study findings and constraints: It was the non-shared clonotypes that had lower generation probabilities than clonotypes shared by all four donors. Sharing across four donors was seen in roughly 5% of naive CD4 clonotypes. Memory subsets generally showed lower estimated richness than naive subsets.

Some clones are missing from TCRdb's copy, which holds only in-frame ones; the method was immunoSEQ multiplex PCR. The table records around 1.9 million clones, approximately 92% of them present only once. The origin of this receptor is a young man in good health. Some clones in this sample may be carry-over from other donors' samples. Input material: naive CD8+ T cells from PBMCs. The J gene is TRBJ2-3, the V gene TRBV7-2, with D perhaps TRBD2 (6 bases). Here the CDR3 DNA reads TGTGCCCCGGTCGGGAGTGCAGATACGCAGTATTTT. This encodes CAPVGSADTQYF.